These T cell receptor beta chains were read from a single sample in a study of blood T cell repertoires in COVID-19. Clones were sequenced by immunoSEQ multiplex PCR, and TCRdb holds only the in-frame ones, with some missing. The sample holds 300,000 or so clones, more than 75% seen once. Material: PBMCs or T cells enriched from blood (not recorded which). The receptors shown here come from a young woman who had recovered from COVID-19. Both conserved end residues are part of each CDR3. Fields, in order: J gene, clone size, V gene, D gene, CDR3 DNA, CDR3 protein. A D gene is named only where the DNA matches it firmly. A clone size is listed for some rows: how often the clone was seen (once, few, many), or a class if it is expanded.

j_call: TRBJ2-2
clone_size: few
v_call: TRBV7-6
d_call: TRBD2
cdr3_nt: TGTGCCAGCAGCTTAACTTCAGCGGGAGTAGGCGGGGAGCTGTTTTTT
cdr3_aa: CASSLTSAGVGGELFF

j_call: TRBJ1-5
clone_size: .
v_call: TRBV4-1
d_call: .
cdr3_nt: TGCGCCAGCAGCCAAGTGTATGCGGAGTATAGCAATCAGCCCCAGCATTTT
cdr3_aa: CASSQVYAEYSNQPQHF

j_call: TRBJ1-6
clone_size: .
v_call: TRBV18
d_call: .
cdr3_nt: TGTGCCAGCTCAATGTCTTTCGCACGGGAAACGACTAATTCACCCCTCCACTTT
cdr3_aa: CASSMSFARETTNSPLHF

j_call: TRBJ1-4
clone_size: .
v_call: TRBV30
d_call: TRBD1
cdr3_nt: TGTGCCTGGCGAGCCGGGACAGGGAATGAAAAACTGTTTTTT
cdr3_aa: CAWRAGTGNEKLFF

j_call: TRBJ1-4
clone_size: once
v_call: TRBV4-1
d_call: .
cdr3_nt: TGCGCCAGCAGCCAAGGTCGGGGGGGACTAGTAACTAATGAAAAACTGTTTTTT
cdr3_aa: CASSQGRGGLVTNEKLFF

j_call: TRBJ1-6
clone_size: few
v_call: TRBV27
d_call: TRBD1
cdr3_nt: TGTGCCAGCAGTTCCGCAACAGGGGATAATTCACCCCTCCACTTT
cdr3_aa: CASSSATGDNSPLHF

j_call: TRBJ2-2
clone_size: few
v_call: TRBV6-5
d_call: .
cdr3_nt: TGTGCCAGCAGTTATGGGGGGAGTTGCACCGGGGAGCTGTTTTTT
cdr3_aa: CASSYGGSCTGELFF

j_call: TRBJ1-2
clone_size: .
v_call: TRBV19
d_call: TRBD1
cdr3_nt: TGTGCCAGTAGTGTCCCGGACAGGGTTGGCTACACCTTC
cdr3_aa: CASSVPDRVGYTF

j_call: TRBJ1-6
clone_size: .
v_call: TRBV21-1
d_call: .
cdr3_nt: TGTGCCAGCAGCCAAACAGGGATGTACCAGAATTCACCCCTCCACTTT
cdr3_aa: CASSQTGMYQNSPLHF

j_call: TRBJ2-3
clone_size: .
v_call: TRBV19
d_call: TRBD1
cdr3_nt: TGTGCCATCTCGACAGGGGTCTTCACAGATACGCAGTATTTT
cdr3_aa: CAISTGVFTDTQYF

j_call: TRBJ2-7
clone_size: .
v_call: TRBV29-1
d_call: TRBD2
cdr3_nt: TGCAGCGTTGAAGGGACTAGCGGGAGATACGAGCAGTACTTC
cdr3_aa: CSVEGTSGRYEQYF

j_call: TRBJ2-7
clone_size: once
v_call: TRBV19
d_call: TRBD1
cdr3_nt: TGTGCCACCAGCCCTGGACAGGGATCCTCCTACGAGCAGTACTTC
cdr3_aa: CATSPGQGSSYEQYF

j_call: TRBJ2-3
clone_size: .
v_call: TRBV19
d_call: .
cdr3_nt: TGTGCCAGTAAGGTCGCTAGCGGCACAGATACGCAGTATTTT
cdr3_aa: CASKVASGTDTQYF

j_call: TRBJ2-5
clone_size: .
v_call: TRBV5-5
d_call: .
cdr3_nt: TGTGCCAGCAGCTTGGCTCCGGAAGAGACCCAGTACTTC
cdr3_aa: CASSLAPEETQYF

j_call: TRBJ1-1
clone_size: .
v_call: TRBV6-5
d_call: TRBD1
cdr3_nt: TGTGCCAGCACCGGACAGGGGGGAGTTTATGGTGAAGCTTTCTTT
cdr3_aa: CASTGQGGVYGEAFF

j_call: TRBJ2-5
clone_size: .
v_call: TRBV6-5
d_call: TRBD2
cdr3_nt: TGTGCCAGCAGTTGGCGACTAGCGGGAGAAGAGACCCAGTACTTC
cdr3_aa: CASSWRLAGEETQYF

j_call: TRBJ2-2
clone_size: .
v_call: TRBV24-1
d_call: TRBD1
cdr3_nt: TGTGCCACCAGTGATTTTGACAGGGCGAACACCGGGGAGCTGTTTTTT
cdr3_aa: CATSDFDRANTGELFF

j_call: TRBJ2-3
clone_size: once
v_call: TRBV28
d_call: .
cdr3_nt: TGTGCCAGCAGTTCTCGCGGAGCCCTAAGGACAGATACGCAGTATTTT
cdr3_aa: CASSSRGALRTDTQYF

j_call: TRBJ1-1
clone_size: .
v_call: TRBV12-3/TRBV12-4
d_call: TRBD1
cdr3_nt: TGTGCCAGCAGTTTGGACTGGGACAGCGCTCCTTTCTTT
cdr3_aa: CASSLDWDSAPFF

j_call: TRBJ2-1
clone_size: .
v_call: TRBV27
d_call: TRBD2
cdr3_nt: TGTGCCAGCAGTTACCGGACTAGCCCTTACAATGAGCAGTTCTTC
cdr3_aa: CASSYRTSPYNEQFF

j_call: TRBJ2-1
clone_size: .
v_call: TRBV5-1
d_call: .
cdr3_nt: TGCGCCAGCAGATCCACAGGGGGGGATCGTAATGAGCAGTTCTTC
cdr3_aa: CASRSTGGDRNEQFF

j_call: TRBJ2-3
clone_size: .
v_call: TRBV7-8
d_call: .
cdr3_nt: TGTGCCAGCAGCTTCGGACAAAGAATCACAGATACGCAGTATTTT
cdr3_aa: CASSFGQRITDTQYF

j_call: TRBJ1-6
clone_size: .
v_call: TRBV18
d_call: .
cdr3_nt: TGTGCCAGCTCACCACATCCCAGGAACTGGAATAATTCACCCCTCCACTTT
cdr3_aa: CASSPHPRNWNNSPLHF

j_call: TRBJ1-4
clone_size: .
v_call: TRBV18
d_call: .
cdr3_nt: TGTGCCAGCTCACCATCATACACAGGATCCAATGAAAAACTGTTTTTT
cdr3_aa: CASSPSYTGSNEKLFF

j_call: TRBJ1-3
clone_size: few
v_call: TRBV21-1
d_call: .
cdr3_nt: TGTGCCAGCAGCAAAGAATCCAGAAACACCATATATTTT
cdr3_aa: CASSKESRNTIYF

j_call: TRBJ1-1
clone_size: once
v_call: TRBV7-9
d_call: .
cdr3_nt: TGTGCCAGCACCCCTTCACTCCAGGGGAGTGCTTTCTTT
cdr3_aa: CASTPSLQGSAFF

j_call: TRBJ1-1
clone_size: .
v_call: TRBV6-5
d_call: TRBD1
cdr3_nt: TGTGCCAGCATCTACCAGGGGGTTAACACTGAAGCTTTCTTT
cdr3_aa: CASIYQGVNTEAFF

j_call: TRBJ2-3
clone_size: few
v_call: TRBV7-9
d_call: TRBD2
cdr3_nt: TGTGCCAGCAGCTTGGGACTAGCGGGGGAGACAGATACGCAGTATTTT
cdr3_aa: CASSLGLAGETDTQYF

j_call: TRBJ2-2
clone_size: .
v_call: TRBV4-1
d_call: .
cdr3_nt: TGCGCCAGCAGCCCGAGAGTAGGGGGGAACACCGGGGAGCTGTTTTTT
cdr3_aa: CASSPRVGGNTGELFF

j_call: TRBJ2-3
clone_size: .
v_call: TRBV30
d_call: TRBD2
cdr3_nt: TGTGCCTGGAGCCGAGGGACTAGCGGATCCGATACGCAGTATTTT
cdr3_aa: CAWSRGTSGSDTQYF

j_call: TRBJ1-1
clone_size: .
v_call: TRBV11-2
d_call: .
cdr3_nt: TGTGCCAGCAGCCGAAGCAGGGGTGACACTGAAGCTTTCTTT
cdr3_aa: CASSRSRGDTEAFF

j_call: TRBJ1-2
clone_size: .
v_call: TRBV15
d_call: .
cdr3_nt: TGTGCCACCAGCAGAGCAGGATCGGGAATCAACTATGGCTACACCTTC
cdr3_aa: CATSRAGSGINYGYTF

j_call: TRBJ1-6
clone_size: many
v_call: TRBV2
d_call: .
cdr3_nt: TGTGCCAGCAATTGGCCCAGGGAAAGTCCCAATTCACCCCTCCACTTT
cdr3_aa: CASNWPRESPNSPLHF

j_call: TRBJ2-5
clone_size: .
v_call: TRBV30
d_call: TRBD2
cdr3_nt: TGTGCCTGGAGTGTTCAGGTAGCGGGGGGGCGAGAGACCCAGTACTTC
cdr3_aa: CAWSVQVAGGRETQYF

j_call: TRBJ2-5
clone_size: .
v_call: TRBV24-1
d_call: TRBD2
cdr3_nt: TGTGCCACCAGTGATTCCCATGGAAGCGGGAGTTCGAGAGAGACCCAGTACTTC
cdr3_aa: CATSDSHGSGSSRETQYF

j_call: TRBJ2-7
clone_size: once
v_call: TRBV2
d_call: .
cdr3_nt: TGTGCCAGCAGCGAGGACACTTCCTACGAGCAGTACTTC
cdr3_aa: CASSEDTSYEQYF